The entry that follows covers one T cell receptor beta chain sequence. The data stem from a study of blood T cell repertoires in COVID-19. In the study overall: COVID-19 samples collected from the United States, Italy and Spain covered acute and convalescent phases. PBMCs, B-cell-depleted T cells, or T cells provided the cDNA or gDNA that made up the material.

The data were produced by immunoSEQ multiplex PCR, yet TCRdb's version contains in-frame clones alone and is incomplete. The sample yields 200,000 to 300,000 clones, around 90% seen once. Sequencing was done on a sample of peripheral blood. The receptor's source is a man aged 30 to 39 with COVID-19, enrolled during active disease.

This chain's CDR3 is CASSQTWTGVPLSGANVLTF. CDR3 coding DNA: TGCGCCAGCAGTCAAACCTGGACAGGCGTTCCACTTTCTGGGGCCAACGTCCTGACTTTC. The chain links TRBV23-1 to TRBJ2-6; 7 positions agree with TRBD1. TRBV23-1 falls under the ORF class, with uncertain function. The junction had 14 bases not matched to a gene; V was cut back by 2 bases and J by 1 base. CDR3 size: 20 residues.